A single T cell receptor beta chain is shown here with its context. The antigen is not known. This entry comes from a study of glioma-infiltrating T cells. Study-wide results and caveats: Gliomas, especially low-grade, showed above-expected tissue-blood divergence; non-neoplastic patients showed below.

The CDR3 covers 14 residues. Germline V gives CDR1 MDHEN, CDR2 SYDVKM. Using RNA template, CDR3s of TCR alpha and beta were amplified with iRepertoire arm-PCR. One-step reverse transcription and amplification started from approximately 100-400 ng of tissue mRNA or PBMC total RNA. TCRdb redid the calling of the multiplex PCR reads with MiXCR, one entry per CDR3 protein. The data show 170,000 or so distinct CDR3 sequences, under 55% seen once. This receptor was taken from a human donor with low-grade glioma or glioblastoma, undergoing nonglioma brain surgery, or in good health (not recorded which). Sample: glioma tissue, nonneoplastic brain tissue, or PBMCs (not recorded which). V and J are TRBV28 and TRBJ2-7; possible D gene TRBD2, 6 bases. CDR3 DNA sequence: TGTGTTAGCAGTTTGGGGACTCCCGGGTTCGAGCAGTACTTC. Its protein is CVSSLGTPGFEQYF. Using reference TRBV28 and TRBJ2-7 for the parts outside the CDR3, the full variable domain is DVKVTQSSRYLVKRTGEKVFLECVQDMDHENMFWYRQDPGLGLRLIYFSYDVKMKEKGDIPEGYSVSREKKERFSLILESASTNQTSMYLCVSSLGTPGFEQYFGPGTRLTVT.